This is a list of T cell receptor beta chains from one sample in a study of B cell selection in AIRE deficiency. Here immunoSEQ multiplex PCR was the method, and the copy in TCRdb shows in-frame clones only, minus some. The sample consists of 25,000 to 30,000 clones, about 95% of them appearing once. The sample consisted of CD4+CD127+ conventional T cells sorted from PBMCs. These receptors were obtained from a human donor in good health. CDR3s include the opening cysteine and the closing phenylalanine or tryptophan. D genes are given only for firm matches. Part of the rows lack a size; the others show once, few, many or a class for expanded clones.

TRBV14	once	TRBJ2-3	-	CASSQEGPDTQYF	TGTGCCAGCAGCCAAGAGGGGCCAGATACGCAGTATTTT
TRBV2	-	TRBJ1-1	-	CASSEVLGHRRAFF	TGTGCCAGCAGTGAAGTGCTGGGGCACAGAAGGGCTTTCTTT
TRBV5-1	-	TRBJ1-2	TRBD1	CASSLEQGSGYTF	TGCGCCAGCAGCTTGGAACAGGGGAGTGGCTACACCTTC
TRBV2	-	TRBJ2-5	-	CASRGAGETQYF	TGTGCCAGCAGGGGGGCAGGGGAGACCCAGTACTTC
TRBV6-5	-	TRBJ2-3	-	CASSIRRPEDTQYF	TGTGCCAGCAGCATCCGGAGGCCGGAAGATACGCAGTATTTT
TRBV5-1	-	TRBJ2-3	TRBD1	CASYLRDRGTDTQYF	TGCGCCAGCTACCTCCGGGACAGGGGCACAGATACGCAGTATTTT
TRBV18	-	TRBJ2-3	-	CASSPGSTDTQYF	TGTGCCAGCTCGCCCGGGTCGACAGATACGCAGTATTTT
TRBV19	-	TRBJ2-7	-	CASSVTRQNEQYF	TGTGCCAGTAGTGTAACCAGACAAAACGAGCAGTACTTC
TRBV6-6	-	TRBJ2-5	TRBD1	CASREDRGLSEETQYF	TGTGCCAGCAGGGAGGACAGGGGACTTTCGGAAGAGACCCAGTACTTC
TRBV18	once	TRBJ2-7	-	CASSPEVALSYEQYF	TGTGCCAGCTCACCGGAGGTAGCCCTATCCTACGAGCAGTACTTC
TRBV6-1	-	TRBJ1-5	-	CASRDLSNQPQHF	TGTGCCAGCAGGGACCTTAGCAATCAGCCCCAGCATTTT
TRBV2	-	TRBJ1-6	-	CASSISMELHF	TGTGCCAGCAGTATATCTATGGAGCTCCACTTT
TRBV2	-	TRBJ2-5	-	CASRQQETQYF	TGTGCCAGCAGACAACAAGAGACCCAGTACTTC
TRBV5-6	once	TRBJ1-5	-	CASSLRGQPQHF	TGTGCCAGCTCCCTTCGGGGGCAGCCCCAGCATTTT
TRBV11-3	once	TRBJ2-1	TRBD2	CASSLAAGTSNEQFF	TGTGCCAGCAGCTTAGCCGCTGGGACTAGCAATGAGCAGTTCTTC
TRBV1	-	TRBJ2-7	-	CTSSLLTSALYEQYF	TGCACCAGCAGCCTCTTGACTAGCGCGCTCTACGAGCAGTACTTC
TRBV11-3	-	TRBJ2-1	-	CASSSTSEQFF	TGTGCCAGCAGCTCGACAAGTGAGCAGTTCTTC
TRBV6-5	-	TRBJ1-5	-	CASSGQTISNQPQHF	TGTGCCAGCAGTGGGCAGACTATTAGCAATCAGCCCCAGCATTTT
TRBV5-3	-	TRBJ1-2	-	CASSVEAYGYTF	TGTGCCAGCAGTGTGGAAGCTTATGGCTACACCTTC
TRBV10-1	-	TRBJ2-3	-	CASSIGADTQYF	TGCGCCAGCAGCATAGGCGCAGATACGCAGTATTTT
TRBV25-1	-	TRBJ1-4	TRBD1	CASSHTGQSNEKLFF	TGTGCCAGCAGCCACACGGGACAGTCTAATGAAAAACTGTTTTTT
TRBV12-5	-	TRBJ1-1	-	CASGFYWAMNTEAFF	TGTGCTAGTGGTTTTTACTGGGCCATGAACACTGAAGCTTTCTTT
TRBV7-9	once	TRBJ1-2	-	CASRPPRDRNYGYTF	TGTGCCAGCAGGCCACCTCGGGACCGGAACTATGGCTACACCTTC
TRBV6-1	-	TRBJ2-7	TRBD1	CASTGTGSRYEQYF	TGTGCCAGCACCGGGACAGGGTCTAGGTACGAGCAGTACTTC
TRBV2	-	TRBJ2-5	-	CASTPLQVTQYF	TGTGCCAGCACCCCCCTGCAGGTGACCCAGTACTTC
TRBV7-2	-	TRBJ1-4	-	CASSLVQEGKLFF	TGTGCCAGCAGCTTAGTCCAGGAGGGAAAACTGTTTTTT
TRBV28	-	TRBJ2-7	TRBD1	CASSAFTGQGAYEQYF	TGTGCCAGCAGTGCGTTTACCGGACAGGGGGCTTACGAGCAGTACTTC
TRBV9	once	TRBJ2-1	TRBD2	CASSVAGVSYNEQFF	TGTGCCAGCAGCGTTGCGGGAGTATCCTACAATGAGCAGTTCTTC